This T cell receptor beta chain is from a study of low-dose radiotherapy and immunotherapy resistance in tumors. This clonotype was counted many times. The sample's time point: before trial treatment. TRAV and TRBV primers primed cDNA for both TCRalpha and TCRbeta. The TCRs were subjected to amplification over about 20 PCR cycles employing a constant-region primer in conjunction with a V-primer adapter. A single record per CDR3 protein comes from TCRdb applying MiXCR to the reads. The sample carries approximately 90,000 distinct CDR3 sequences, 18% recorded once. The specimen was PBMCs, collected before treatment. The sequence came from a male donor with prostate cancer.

CDR3 nucleotides: TGTGCCAGCAGGTCCGGGACTAGCGGGGGCCCGGGGGAGACCCAGTACTTC. Protein: CASRSGTSGGPGETQYF. The V gene is TRBV12-3 or TRBV12-4, the J gene TRBJ2-5, with 14 bases lining up with TRBD2. The CDR3 covers 17 residues. With 6 bases clipped from V and 5 bases from J, the junction kept 11 bases outside the gene matches.